This entry describes one T cell receptor (beta chain). The data are from a study of blood T cell repertoires in COVID-19. The trim removed 7 bases at V and 9 bases at J, leaving 8 bases unmatched. The CDR3 has 13 residues. Germline V lookup: CDR1 SNHLY, CDR2 FYNNEI. Clones were read by immunoSEQ multiplex PCR, and TCRdb kept only the in-frame ones, dropping some. Of 100,000 to 150,000 clones in the sample, more than 80% are singletons; the top ten hold around 3.3%. Sequenced: peripheral blood. The receptor's source is a woman older than 75 with COVID-19, enrolled during active disease. V is TRBV2 and J is TRBJ2-1, with 8 nucleotides matching TRBD2. Written as DNA, the CDR3 is TGTGCCAGCAAACCGGGAGGGTACGGTGAGCAGTTCTTC. Its protein product is CASKPGGYGEQFF.